This T cell receptor beta chain was documented in a study of T cell repertoires in cytomegalovirus infection. Comments on this clonotype: What it binds is unknown.

TCRdb re-analysed the reads in MiXCR, keeping a single row per CDR3 protein. The sample has 250,000 or so distinct CDR3 sequences, more than 9% seen once. V was pared by 6 bases and J by 5 bases, with 12 bases of the junction left unmatched. This CDR3 is 16 amino acids long. The V gene's germline CDR1 is LNHDA and CDR2 SQIVND (reference sequence). Whole-study findings and limits: HLA-C-restricted CMV-specific TCR beta clonotypes prevailed in the ex vivo response. The cumulative frequency of public TCR beta families distinguished individuals who carried CMV together with the relevant HLA.

V usage is TRBV19 and J usage is TRBJ2-5; 10 nucleotides match TRBD2. The clonotype comes from a human donor in good health (CMV status not recorded). Some clones in this sample may be carry-over from other donors' samples. The sequenced material came from PBMCs. CDR3: CASRRSGTSETETQYF. The CDR3 coding sequence is TGTGCCAGTAGAAGATCCGGGACTAGCGAGACGGAGACCCAGTACTTC.